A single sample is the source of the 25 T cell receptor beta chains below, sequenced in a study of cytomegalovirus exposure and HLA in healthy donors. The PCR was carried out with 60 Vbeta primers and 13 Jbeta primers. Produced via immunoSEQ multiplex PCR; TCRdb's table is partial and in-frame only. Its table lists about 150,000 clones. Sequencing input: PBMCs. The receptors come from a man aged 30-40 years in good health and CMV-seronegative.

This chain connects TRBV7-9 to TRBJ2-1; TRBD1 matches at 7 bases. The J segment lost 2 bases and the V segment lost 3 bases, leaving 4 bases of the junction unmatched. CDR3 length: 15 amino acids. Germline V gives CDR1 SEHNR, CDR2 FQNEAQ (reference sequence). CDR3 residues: CASSFPGQPYNEQFF. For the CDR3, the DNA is TGTGCCAGCAGCTTCCCGGGACAGCCCTACAATGAGCAGTTCTTC.

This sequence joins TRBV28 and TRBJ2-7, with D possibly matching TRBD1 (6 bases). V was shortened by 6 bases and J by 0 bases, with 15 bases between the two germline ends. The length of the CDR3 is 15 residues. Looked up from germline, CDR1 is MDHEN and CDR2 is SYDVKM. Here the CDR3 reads CASSSTGLSSYEQYF. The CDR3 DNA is TGTGCCAGCAGCTCCACAGGGTTAAGCTCCTACGAGCAGTACTTC.

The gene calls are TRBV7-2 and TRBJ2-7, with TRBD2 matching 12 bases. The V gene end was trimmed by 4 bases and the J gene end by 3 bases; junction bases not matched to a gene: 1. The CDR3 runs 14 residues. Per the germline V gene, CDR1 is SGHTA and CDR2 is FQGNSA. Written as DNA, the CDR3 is TGTGCCAGCAGCTCACTAGCGGGAGGCTACGAGCAGTACTTC. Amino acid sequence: CASSSLAGGYEQYF.

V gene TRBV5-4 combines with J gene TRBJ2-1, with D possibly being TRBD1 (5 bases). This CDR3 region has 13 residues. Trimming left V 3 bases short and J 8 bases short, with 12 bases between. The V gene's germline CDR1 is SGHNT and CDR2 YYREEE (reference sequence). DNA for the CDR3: TGTGCCAGCAGCTCCCAGGGTACCGATGAGCAGTTCTTC. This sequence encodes CASSSQGTDEQFF.

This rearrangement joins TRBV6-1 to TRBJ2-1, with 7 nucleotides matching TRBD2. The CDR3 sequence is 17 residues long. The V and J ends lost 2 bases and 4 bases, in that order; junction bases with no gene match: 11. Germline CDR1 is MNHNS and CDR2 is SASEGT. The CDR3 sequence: CASSERSRASGYNEQFF. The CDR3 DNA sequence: TGTGCCAGCAGTGAACGCTCTCGGGCTAGCGGTTACAATGAGCAGTTCTTC.

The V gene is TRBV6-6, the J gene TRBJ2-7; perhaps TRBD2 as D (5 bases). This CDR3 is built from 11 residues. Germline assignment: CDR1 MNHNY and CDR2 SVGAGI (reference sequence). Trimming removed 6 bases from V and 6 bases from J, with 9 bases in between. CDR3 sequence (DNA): TGTGCCAGCAGAACCGAGGGCGAGCAGTACTTC. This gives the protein CASRTEGEQYF.

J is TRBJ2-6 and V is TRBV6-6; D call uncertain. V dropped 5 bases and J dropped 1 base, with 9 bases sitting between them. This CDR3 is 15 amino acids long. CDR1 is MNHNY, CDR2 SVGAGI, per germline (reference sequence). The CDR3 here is CASSAALSGANVLTF. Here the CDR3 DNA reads TGTGCCAGCAGTGCCGCCCTATCTGGGGCCAACGTCCTGACTTTC.

CDR3 sequence (DNA): TGTGCCAGCAGTTCCGGGAAAGGTGAGCAGTTCTTC. Translated: CASSSGKGEQFF. The chain combines TRBV6-5 with TRBJ2-1; tentatively, D is TRBD2 (5 bases). Trimming cost V 4 bases and J 9 bases, with 10 bases left between them. The CDR3 has 12 residues. CDR1 is MNHEY, CDR2 SVGAGI, per germline.

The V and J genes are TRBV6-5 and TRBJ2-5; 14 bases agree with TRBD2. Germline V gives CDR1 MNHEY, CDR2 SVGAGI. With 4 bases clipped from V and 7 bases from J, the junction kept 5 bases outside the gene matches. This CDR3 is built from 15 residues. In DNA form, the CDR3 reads TGTGCCAGCAGTTCGGGACTAGCGGGGGTAGGGACCCAGTACTTC. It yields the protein CASSSGLAGVGTQYF.

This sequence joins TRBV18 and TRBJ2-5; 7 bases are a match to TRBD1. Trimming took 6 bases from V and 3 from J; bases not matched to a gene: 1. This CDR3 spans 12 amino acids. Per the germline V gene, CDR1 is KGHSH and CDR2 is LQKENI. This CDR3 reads CASSGTEETQYF. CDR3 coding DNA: TGTGCCAGCTCGGGGACAGAAGAGACCCAGTACTTC. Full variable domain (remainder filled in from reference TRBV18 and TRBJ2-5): NAGVMQNPRHLVRRRGQEARLRCSPMKGHSHVYWYRQLPEEGLKFMVYLQKENIIDESGMPKERFSAEFPKEGPSILRIQQVVRGDSAAYFCASSGTEETQYFGPGTRLLVL.

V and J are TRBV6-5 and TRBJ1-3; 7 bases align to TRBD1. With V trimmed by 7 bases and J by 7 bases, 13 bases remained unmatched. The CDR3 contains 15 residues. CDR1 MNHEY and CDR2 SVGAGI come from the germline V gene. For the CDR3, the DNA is TGTGCCAGCACCCTCGACATGACAGGGTCGAACACCATATATTTT. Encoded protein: CASTLDMTGSNTIYF.

The CDR3: CASSRPGRNYGYTF. The CDR3, as DNA: TGTGCCAGCAGTCGTCCCGGGAGAAACTATGGCTACACCTTC. V and J are TRBV28 and TRBJ1-2; D gene uncertain. CDR1 and CDR2 (germline): MDHEN, SYDVKM. V was clipped by 5 bases and J by 2 bases, with 12 bases between them. This CDR3 region has 14 residues.

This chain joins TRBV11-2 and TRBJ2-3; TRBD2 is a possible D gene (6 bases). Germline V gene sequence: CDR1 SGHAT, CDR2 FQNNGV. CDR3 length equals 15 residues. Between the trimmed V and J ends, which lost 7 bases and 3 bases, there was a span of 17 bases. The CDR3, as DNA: TGTGCCAGCAAAGAAGCGGGCCCTGGTACAGATACGCAGTATTTT. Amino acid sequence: CASKEAGPGTDTQYF. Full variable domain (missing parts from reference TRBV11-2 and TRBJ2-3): EAGVAQSPRYKIIEKRQSVAFWCNPISGHATLYWYQQILGQGPKLLIQFQNNGVVDDSQLPKDRFSAERLKGVDSTLKIQPAKLEDSAVYLCASKEAGPGTDTQYFGPGTRLTVL.

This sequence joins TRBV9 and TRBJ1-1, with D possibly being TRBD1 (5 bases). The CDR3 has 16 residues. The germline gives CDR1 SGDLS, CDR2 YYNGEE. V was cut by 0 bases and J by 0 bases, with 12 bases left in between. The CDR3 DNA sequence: TGTGCCAGCAGCGTAGGGGCGGGGACGGTGAACACTGAAGCTTTCTTT. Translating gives CASSVGAGTVNTEAFF.

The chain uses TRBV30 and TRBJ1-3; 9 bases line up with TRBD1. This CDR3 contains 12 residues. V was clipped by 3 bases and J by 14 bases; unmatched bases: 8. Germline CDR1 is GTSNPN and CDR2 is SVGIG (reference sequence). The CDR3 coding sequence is TGTGCCTGGAGACTACCGGGACAGGGTCTATATTTT. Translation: CAWRLPGQGLYF.

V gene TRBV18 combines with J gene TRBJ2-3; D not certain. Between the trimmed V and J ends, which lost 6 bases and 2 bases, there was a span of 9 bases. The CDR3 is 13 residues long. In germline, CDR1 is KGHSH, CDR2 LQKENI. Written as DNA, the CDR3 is TGTGCCAGCTCCCAAGACTTCACAGATACGCAGTATTTT. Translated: CASSQDFTDTQYF. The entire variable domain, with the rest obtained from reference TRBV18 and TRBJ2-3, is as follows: NAGVMQNPRHLVRRRGQEARLRCSPMKGHSHVYWYRQLPEEGLKFMVYLQKENIIDESGMPKERFSAEFPKEGPSILRIQQVVRGDSAAYFCASSQDFTDTQYFGPGTRLTVL.

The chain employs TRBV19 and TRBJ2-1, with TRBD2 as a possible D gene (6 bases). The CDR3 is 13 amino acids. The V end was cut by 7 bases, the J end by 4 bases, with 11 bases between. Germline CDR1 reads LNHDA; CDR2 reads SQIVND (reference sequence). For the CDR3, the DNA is TGTGCCAGTACCGACGGGGGATACAATGAGCAGTTCTTC. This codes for CASTDGGYNEQFF.

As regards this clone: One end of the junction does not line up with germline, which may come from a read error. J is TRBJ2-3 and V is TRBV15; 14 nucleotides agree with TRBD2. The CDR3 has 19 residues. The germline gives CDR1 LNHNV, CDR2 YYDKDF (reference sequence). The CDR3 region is CATSRELPSVGLAGGPRDF. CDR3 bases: TGTGCCACCAGCAGAGAGCTACCCTCAGTAGGACTAGCGGGAGGCCCGCGAGATTTT.

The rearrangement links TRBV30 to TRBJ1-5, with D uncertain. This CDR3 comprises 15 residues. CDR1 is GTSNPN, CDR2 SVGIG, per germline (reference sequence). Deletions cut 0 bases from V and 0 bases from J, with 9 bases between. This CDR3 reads CAWSVLDDSNQPQHF. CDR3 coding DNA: TGTGCCTGGAGTGTCCTAGATGATAGCAATCAGCCCCAGCATTTT.

Written as DNA, the CDR3 is TGTGCCAGCAGCTCCTCTACCCGGACAGGCTCCTACGAGCAGTACTTC. It is translated as CASSSSTRTGSYEQYF. The V gene is TRBV7-2, the J gene TRBJ2-7, with 7 bases lining up with TRBD1. The CDR3 is 16 residues long. Germline V gene sequence: CDR1 SGHTA, CDR2 FQGNSA. Trimming cost V 4 bases and J 0 bases; bases outside gene matches: 9.

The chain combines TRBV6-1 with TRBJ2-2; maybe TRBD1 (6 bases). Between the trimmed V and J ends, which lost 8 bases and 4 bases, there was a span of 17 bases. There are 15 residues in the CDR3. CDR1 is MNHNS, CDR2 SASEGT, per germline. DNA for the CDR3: TGTGCCAGCGCTTATGGACAGCTATCCACCGGGGAGCTGTTTTTT. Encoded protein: CASAYGQLSTGELFF.

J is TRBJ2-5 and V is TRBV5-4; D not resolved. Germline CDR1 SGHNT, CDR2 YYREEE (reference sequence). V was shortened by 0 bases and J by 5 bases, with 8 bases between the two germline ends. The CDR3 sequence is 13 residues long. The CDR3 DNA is TGTGCCAGCAGCTTGGGCCAACGGGAGACCCAGTACTTC. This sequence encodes CASSLGQRETQYF.

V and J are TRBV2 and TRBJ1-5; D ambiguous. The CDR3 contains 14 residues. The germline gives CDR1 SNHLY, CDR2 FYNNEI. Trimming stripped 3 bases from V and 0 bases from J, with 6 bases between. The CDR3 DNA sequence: TGTGCCAGCAGTGACACCTATAGCAATCAGCCCCAGCATTTT. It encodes CASSDTYSNQPQHF.

CDR3 in amino acids: CASSPPGYGYTF. The CDR3 coding sequence is TGTGCCAGCAGCCCGCCAGGGTATGGCTACACCTTC. The chain has TRBV7-9 and TRBJ1-2, with D tentatively TRBD1 (5 bases). Germline CDR1 SEHNR, CDR2 FQNEAQ (reference sequence). V lost 5 bases and J lost 5, with 9 bases in between. The CDR3 runs to 12 residues.

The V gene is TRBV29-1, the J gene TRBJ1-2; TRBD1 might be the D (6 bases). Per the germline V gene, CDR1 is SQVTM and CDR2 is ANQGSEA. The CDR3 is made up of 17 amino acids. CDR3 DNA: TGCAGGAGGACTTTAGGGACACTGGTCGATTGTCAATATGGCTACACCTTC. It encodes CRRTLGTLVDCQYGYTF.